A selection of T cell receptor beta chains follows, all from one sample in a study of blood T cell repertoires in COVID-19. Sequenced by immunoSEQ multiplex PCR; TCRdb stores in-frame clones only, minus some. Here the sample spans about 210,000 clones, around 80% being singletons. The material sequenced was peripheral blood. The source is a woman aged 70 to 79 with acute or convalescent COVID-19. Both conserved end residues are part of each CDR3. D genes are given only for firm matches. Some rows have no size entry. The others give once, few or many, or a class for an expanded clone.

V gene: TRBV5-4; clone size: .; J gene: TRBJ1-1; D gene: .; CDR3 protein: CASSLRGNTEAFF; CDR3 DNA: TGTGCCAGCAGCTTGCGGGGGAACACTGAAGCTTTCTTT
V gene: TRBV5-1; clone size: .; J gene: TRBJ1-3; D gene: .; CDR3 protein: CASSPGDRSSGNTIYF; CDR3 DNA: TGCGCCAGCAGCCCCGGAGACAGGAGCTCTGGAAACACCATATATTTT
V gene: TRBV11-2; clone size: once; J gene: TRBJ2-5; D gene: TRBD2; CDR3 protein: CASSRTSGGNQETQYF; CDR3 DNA: TGTGCCAGCAGCCGCACTAGCGGGGGTAACCAAGAGACCCAGTACTTC
V gene: TRBV11-2; clone size: few; J gene: TRBJ1-2; D gene: .; CDR3 protein: CASSATGVPTHGYTF; CDR3 DNA: TGTGCCAGCAGCGCCACCGGGGTCCCAACGCATGGCTACACCTTC
V gene: TRBV7-9; clone size: .; J gene: TRBJ1-2; D gene: TRBD1; CDR3 protein: CASSLSRTGDGYTF; CDR3 DNA: TGTGCCAGCAGCTTATCCCGGACAGGGGACGGCTACACCTTC
V gene: TRBV5-6; clone size: .; J gene: TRBJ1-2; D gene: TRBD1; CDR3 protein: CASSSDREYGYTF; CDR3 DNA: TGTGCCAGCAGCTCGGACAGGGAATATGGCTACACCTTC
V gene: TRBV10-3; clone size: .; J gene: TRBJ2-7; D gene: .; CDR3 protein: CAISRTASYEQYF; CDR3 DNA: TGTGCCATCAGCCGGACAGCCTCCTACGAGCAGTACTTC
V gene: TRBV6-5; clone size: .; J gene: TRBJ1-1; D gene: .; CDR3 protein: CASSKQVGSTEAFF; CDR3 DNA: TGTGCCAGCAGTAAACAGGTCGGGAGCACTGAAGCTTTCTTT
V gene: TRBV19; clone size: .; J gene: TRBJ2-2; D gene: TRBD2; CDR3 protein: CASSPPPGLANTGELFF; CDR3 DNA: TGTGCCAGTAGTCCTCCTCCGGGACTAGCGAACACCGGGGAGCTGTTTTTT
V gene: TRBV7-2; clone size: .; J gene: TRBJ2-7; D gene: TRBD2; CDR3 protein: CASSHAGLAGHEQYF; CDR3 DNA: TGTGCCAGCAGCCATGCGGGGCTAGCGGGGCACGAGCAGTACTTC
V gene: TRBV5-1; clone size: .; J gene: TRBJ2-1; D gene: .; CDR3 protein: CASSLPGKTYNEQFF; CDR3 DNA: TGCGCCAGCAGCTTGCCCGGGAAAACCTACAATGAGCAGTTCTTC
V gene: TRBV30; clone size: once; J gene: TRBJ1-4; D gene: TRBD1; CDR3 protein: CAWSARQGMGTNEKLFF; CDR3 DNA: TGTGCCTGGAGTGCGCGACAGGGGATGGGGACTAATGAAAAACTGTTTTTT
V gene: TRBV7-2; clone size: .; J gene: TRBJ1-5; D gene: .; CDR3 protein: CASSLTRGMGQPQHF; CDR3 DNA: TGTGCCAGCAGCTTAACGCGAGGGATGGGGCAGCCCCAGCATTTT
V gene: TRBV6-1; clone size: .; J gene: TRBJ2-7; D gene: TRBD2; CDR3 protein: CASSATSELAEQYF; CDR3 DNA: TGTGCCAGCAGTGCGACTAGCGAGTTGGCGGAGCAGTACTTC
V gene: TRBV18; clone size: .; J gene: TRBJ1-5; D gene: .; CDR3 protein: CASSPEKSYQPQHF; CDR3 DNA: TGTGCCAGCTCTCCTGAGAAGTCGTATCAGCCCCAGCATTTT
V gene: TRBV7-9; clone size: .; J gene: TRBJ2-1; D gene: .; CDR3 protein: CASSLSGADNEQFF; CDR3 DNA: TGTGCCAGCAGCTTAAGTGGGGCAGACAATGAGCAGTTCTTC
V gene: TRBV5-1; clone size: .; J gene: TRBJ2-6; D gene: TRBD1; CDR3 protein: CASSLANTKGQGASSGANVLTF; CDR3 DNA: TGCGCCAGCAGCTTAGCTAACACGAAGGGACAGGGGGCAAGCTCTGGGGCCAACGTCCTGACTTTC
V gene: TRBV10-3; clone size: .; J gene: TRBJ2-5; D gene: TRBD2; CDR3 protein: CAIKGNGGKETQYF; CDR3 DNA: TGTGCCATCAAGGGGAACGGGGGGAAGGAGACCCAGTACTTC
V gene: TRBV10-1; clone size: .; J gene: TRBJ2-2; D gene: .; CDR3 protein: CASSAQVNTGELFF; CDR3 DNA: TGCGCCAGCAGTGCACAGGTGAACACCGGGGAGCTGTTTTTT
V gene: TRBV5-1; clone size: few; J gene: TRBJ2-1; D gene: TRBD2; CDR3 protein: CASSRGTSGGEQFF; CDR3 DNA: TGCGCCAGCAGCCGCGGGACTAGCGGGGGGGAGCAGTTCTTC
V gene: TRBV7-9; clone size: few; J gene: TRBJ2-4; D gene: .; CDR3 protein: CASSLGGVAGADF; CDR3 DNA: TGTGCCAGCAGCTTAGGAGGGGTAGCAGGGGCGGACTTC
V gene: TRBV7-3; clone size: .; J gene: TRBJ2-2; D gene: .; CDR3 protein: CASSSGPTGELFF; CDR3 DNA: TGTGCCAGCAGCAGCGGTCCCACCGGGGAGCTGTTTTTT
V gene: TRBV11-2; clone size: .; J gene: TRBJ1-1; D gene: TRBD1; CDR3 protein: CASSPTPGQGALAEAFF; CDR3 DNA: TGTGCCAGCAGCCCCACCCCGGGACAGGGGGCTCTCGCTGAAGCTTTCTTT
V gene: TRBV10-2; clone size: .; J gene: TRBJ2-1; D gene: TRBD2; CDR3 protein: CASSESGTSGGPGYNEQFF; CDR3 DNA: TGCGCCAGCAGTGAGTCGGGGACTAGCGGGGGGCCCGGTTACAATGAGCAGTTCTTC
V gene: TRBV5-1; clone size: .; J gene: TRBJ2-5; D gene: TRBD2; CDR3 protein: CTSSLAGGQETQYF; CDR3 DNA: TGCACCAGCAGCTTAGCGGGGGGGCAAGAGACCCAGTACTTC